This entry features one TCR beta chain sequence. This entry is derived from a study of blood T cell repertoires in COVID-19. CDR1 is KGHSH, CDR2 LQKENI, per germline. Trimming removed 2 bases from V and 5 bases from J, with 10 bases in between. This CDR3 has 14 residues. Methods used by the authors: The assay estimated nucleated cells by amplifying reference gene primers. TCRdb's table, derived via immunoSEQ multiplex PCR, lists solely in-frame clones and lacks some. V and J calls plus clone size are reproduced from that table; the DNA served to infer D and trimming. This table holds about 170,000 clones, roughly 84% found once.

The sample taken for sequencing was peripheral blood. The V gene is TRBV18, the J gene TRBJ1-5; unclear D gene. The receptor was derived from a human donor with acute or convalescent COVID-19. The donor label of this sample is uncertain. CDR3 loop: CASSPSGSHQPQHF. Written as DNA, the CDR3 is TGTGCCAGCTCACCATCAGGTTCCCATCAGCCCCAGCATTTT.